This entry lists 13 T cell receptor beta chains sequenced from one sample in a study of blood T cell repertoires in COVID-19. TCRdb's copy holds only in-frame clones and misses some; the assay was immunoSEQ multiplex PCR. The sample holds about 91,000 clones, roughly 71% seen once. Sequencing used peripheral blood. The receptors were gathered from a woman older than 75 with acute or convalescent COVID-19.

This chain uses TRBV30 with TRBJ1-5; D is undetermined. The CDR3 runs 13 residues. V was shortened by 5 bases and J by 0 bases, with 8 bases between the two germline ends. Per the germline V gene, CDR1 is GTSNPN and CDR2 is SVGIG (reference sequence). CDR3 DNA sequence: TGTGCCTGGGGGAGAAATAGCAATCAGCCCCAGCATTTT. It translates to CAWGRNSNQPQHF.

The chain uses TRBV5-4 and TRBJ1-2; 8 bases match TRBD1. The CDR3 sequence is 14 residues long. The germline CDR1 and CDR2 sequences are SGHNT and YYREEE (reference sequence). J was trimmed by 5 bases and V by 2 bases; bases with no gene match: 5. DNA for the CDR3: TGTGCCAGCAGCTTAACAGGGGGAGTTTATGGCTACACCTTC. Translated: CASSLTGGVYGYTF.

The chain has TRBV5-1 and TRBJ2-1, with D unresolved. CDR1 and CDR2 from the germline V gene are SGHRS and YFSETQ. Between the trimmed V and J ends, which lost 0 bases and 3 bases, there was a span of 7 bases. The CDR3 has 14 amino acids. CDR3 residues: CASSLGALYNEQFF. In DNA, the CDR3 is TGCGCCAGCAGCTTGGGGGCCCTCTACAATGAGCAGTTCTTC.

The CDR3 loop reads CASSSGGPTTNEQFF. As DNA, the CDR3 is TGTGCCAGTTCTAGCGGGGGGCCCACCACCAATGAGCAGTTCTTC. J is TRBJ2-1 and V is TRBV19, with TRBD2 identical over 11 bases. The CDR3 spans 15 residues. Germline CDR1 and CDR2: LNHDA and SQIVND (reference sequence). Trimming cost V 8 bases and J 6 bases; bases outside gene matches: 9.

The chain is built from TRBV11-1 and TRBJ2-7; a possible D gene is TRBD2 (6 bases). There are 15 residues in the CDR3. V lost 5 bases and J 1 base, leaving 15 bases between the germline ends. CDR1 and CDR2 (germline): SGHAT, FQDESV (reference sequence). DNA for the CDR3: TGTGCCAGCAGCCCGGCCCCGGGAGTGTCCTACGAGCAGTACTTC. It specifies CASSPAPGVSYEQYF.

This clone was counted only a few times. V and J are TRBV10-3 and TRBJ2-3; D unclear. The CDR3 contains 13 residues. Trimming stripped 6 bases from V and 0 bases from J, with 7 bases between. Germline V lookup: CDR1 ENHRY, CDR2 SYGVKD. The CDR3: CAISLESTDTQYF. The CDR3 nucleotides are TGTGCCATCAGCCTCGAGAGCACAGATACGCAGTATTTT.

The CDR3 here is CSAQGYEQYF. The CDR3 coding sequence is TGCAGTGCCCAGGGTTACGAGCAGTACTTC. This chain joins TRBV20-1 and TRBJ2-7; the D gene is possibly TRBD1 (5 bases). The germline V and J ends were trimmed by 6 bases and 4 bases, with 7 bases remaining between them. This CDR3 has 10 residues. CDR1 DFQATT and CDR2 SNEGSKA come from the germline V gene (reference sequence).

The V gene is TRBV5-1, the J gene TRBJ2-3; 8 positions match TRBD2. From germline, CDR1 is SGHRS and CDR2 YFSETQ. This CDR3 region has 15 residues. V lost 7 bases and J lost 8; bases outside the gene matches: 15. Written as DNA, the CDR3 is TGCGCCAGCTACGTCGGCGGGGGGCAAATACGTACGCAGTATTTT. This sequence encodes CASYVGGGQIRTQYF.

The rearrangement joins TRBV28 to TRBJ1-2; 8 bases map to TRBD1. Per germline, CDR1 MDHEN and CDR2 SYDVKM. V was clipped by 6 bases and J by 1 base; unmatched bases: 7. CDR3 length: 15 residues. CDR3 protein: CASSPGTGYNYGYTF. Here the CDR3 DNA reads TGTGCCAGCAGCCCCGGGACAGGATATAACTATGGCTACACCTTC.

V usage is TRBV23-1 and J usage is TRBJ2-5, with D possibly TRBD2 on 6 matching bases. Being an ORF, TRBV23-1 has a function that is uncertain. V shed 3 bases and J shed 1 base, with 12 bases lying between them. This CDR3 spans 15 amino acids. CDR3 amino acids: CASSHPGTPQETQYF. In nucleotides, the CDR3 is TGCGCCAGCAGTCACCCCGGGACTCCCCAAGAGACCCAGTACTTC.

The CDR3 loop is CASSFRTSGAGELFF. CDR3 coding DNA: TGTGCCAGCAGCTTCCGGACTAGCGGGGCCGGGGAGCTGTTTTTT. J is TRBJ2-2 and V is TRBV3-1 (or the pseudogene TRBV3-2), with 12 bases that match TRBD2. The CDR3 loop spans 15 amino acids. Germline assignment: CDR1 LGHDT and CDR2 YNNKEL (reference sequence). V lost 5 bases to trimming and J lost 6 bases; unmatched junction nucleotides: 4.

The chain has TRBV2 and TRBJ1-1; weak D call: TRBD1 (6 bases). V was trimmed by 6 bases and J by 0 bases, leaving 11 bases between them. CDR1 and CDR2 (germline): SNHLY, FYNNEI. This CDR3 spans 14 amino acids. CDR3 sequence (DNA): TGTGCCAGCAGCATAGACAGGATGAACACTGAAGCTTTCTTT. It is translated as CASSIDRMNTEAFF.

This clone turned up a few times. J is TRBJ1-1 and V is TRBV24-1; 11 positions match TRBD1. V shed 5 bases, J shed 5 bases, and the junction held 12 bases outside the gene matches. This CDR3 has 17 amino acids. Germline V lookup: CDR1 KGHDR, CDR2 SFDVKD. The CDR3 DNA is TGTGCCACCAGTGGGGACCCCGGGACAGGGGGTCATACTGAAGCTTTCTTT. It codes for CATSGDPGTGGHTEAFF.